This T cell receptor beta chain is drawn from a study of T cells and Merkel cell carcinoma outcomes. Overall study results and limits: Reportedly, T-cell repertoire with density predicts Merkel cell carcinoma outcomes.

Comments on this clone: Its antigen is as yet unknown.

CDR3 length: 14 residues. V gave up 5 bases and J gave up 0 bases; unmatched junction bases: 4. CDR1 is KGHSH and CDR2 is LQKENI in the germline V gene. Measured with immunoSEQ multiplex PCR; TCRdb has only the in-frame clones, and not every one. In the table there are 2,500 to 3,000 clones, around 95% of which are singletons. Material for sequencing was tumor tissue from Merkel cell carcinoma. This receptor was obtained from a human donor with Merkel cell carcinoma. J is TRBJ2-7 and V is TRBV18; 7 bases are a match to TRBD1. This CDR3 is CASSGTASSYEQYF. The CDR3 nucleotides are TGTGCCAGCTCAGGGACAGCCTCCTCCTACGAGCAGTACTTC.